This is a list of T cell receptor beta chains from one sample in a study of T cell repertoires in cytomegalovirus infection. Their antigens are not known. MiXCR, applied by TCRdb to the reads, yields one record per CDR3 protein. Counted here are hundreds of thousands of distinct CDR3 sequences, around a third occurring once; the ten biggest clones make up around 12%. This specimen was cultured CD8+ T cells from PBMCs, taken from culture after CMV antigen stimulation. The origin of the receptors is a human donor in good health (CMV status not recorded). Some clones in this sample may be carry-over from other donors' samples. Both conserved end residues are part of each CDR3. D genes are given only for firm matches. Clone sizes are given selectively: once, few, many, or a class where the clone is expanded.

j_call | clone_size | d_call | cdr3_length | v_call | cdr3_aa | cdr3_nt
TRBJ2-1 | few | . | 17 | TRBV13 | CASSGPESPSSYNEQFF | TGTGCCAGCAGCGGGCCGGAGTCCCCGAGCTCCTACAATGAGCAGTTCTTC
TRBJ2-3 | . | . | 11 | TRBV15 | CATIDRDTQYF | TGTGCCACCATCGACAGGGATACGCAGTATTTT
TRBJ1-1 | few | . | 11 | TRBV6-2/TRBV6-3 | CASSYAAEAFF | TGTGCCAGCAGTTACGCGGCTGAAGCTTTCTTT
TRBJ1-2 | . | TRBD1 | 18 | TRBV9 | CASSVGVTDRATSYGYTF | TGTGCCAGCAGCGTAGGAGTTACCGACAGGGCGACCAGCTATGGCTACACCTTC
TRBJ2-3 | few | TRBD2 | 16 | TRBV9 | CASSVRAGGLTDTQYF | TGTGCCAGCAGCGTACGAGCGGGGGGCCTCACAGATACGCAGTATTTT
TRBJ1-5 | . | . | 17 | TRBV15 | CATSRNYQGQGNQPQHF | TGTGCCACCAGCAGAAATTACCAGGGGCAAGGGAATCAGCCCCAGCATTTT
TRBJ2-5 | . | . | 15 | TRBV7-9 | CASSLRTNHQETQYF | TGTGCCAGCAGCCTACGGACTAACCACCAAGAGACCCAGTACTTC
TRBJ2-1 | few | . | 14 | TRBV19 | CASSIESSYNEQFF | TGTGCCAGTAGTATAGAGAGCTCCTACAATGAGCAGTTCTTC
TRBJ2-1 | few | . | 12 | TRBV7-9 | CASSLATGEQFF | TGTGCCAGCAGCTTAGCGACGGGTGAGCAGTTCTTC
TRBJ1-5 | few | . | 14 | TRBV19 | CASGVASFNQPQHF | TGTGCCAGTGGAGTCGCCTCCTTCAATCAGCCCCAGCATTTT
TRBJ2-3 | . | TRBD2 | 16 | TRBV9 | CASSPLAGGFPDTQYF | TGTGCCAGCAGCCCGTTAGCGGGGGGGTTTCCAGATACGCAGTATTTT
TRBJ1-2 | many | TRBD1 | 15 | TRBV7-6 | CASSSDRDGFIGYTF | TGTGCCAGCAGCTCCGACAGGGACGGGTTCATTGGCTACACCTTC
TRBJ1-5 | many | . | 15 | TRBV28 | CASSLAGYSNQPQHF | TGTGCCAGCAGTTTAGCAGGCTACAGCAATCAGCCCCAGCATTTT
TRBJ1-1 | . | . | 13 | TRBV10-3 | CAISGGSLTEAFF | TGTGCCATCAGCGGGGGCAGCCTCACTGAAGCTTTCTTT
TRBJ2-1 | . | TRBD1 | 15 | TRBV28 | CASSQQQGLYNEQFF | TGTGCCAGCAGCCAACAACAGGGGCTCTACAATGAGCAGTTCTTC
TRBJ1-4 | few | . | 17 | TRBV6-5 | CASSYSRDESTNEKLFF | TGTGCCAGCAGTTACTCGAGGGACGAGTCAACTAATGAAAAACTGTTTTTT